This T cell receptor (beta chain) was sequenced during a study of cytomegalovirus exposure and HLA in healthy donors. Regarding the study as a whole: Confirmation in vitro established that a few CMV-associated chains were specific for CMV antigens. Trimming of TCR beta V- and J-genes showed a link, identified in a later analysis, to a missense DCLRE1C variant. Presence/absence analyses took donor sequencing depth as roughly uniform. In a later analysis, specific HLA alleles were associated with 15,000 to 20,000 TCR beta sequences at a 0.05 false discovery rate.

As to this clone: The antigen remains undetermined.

CDR3 length: 12 residues. Germline V gives CDR1 SGHNT, CDR2 YYREEE (reference sequence). The germline V and J ends were trimmed by 5 bases and 6 bases, with 11 bases remaining between them. PCR primers comprised 60 Vbeta and 13 Jbeta primers. Libraries were prepared by immunoSEQ multiplex PCR; TCRdb keeps only in-frame clonotypes and omits some of them. The sample is made up of 200,000 or so clones, and the top ten hold roughly 0.74% of it. The sample taken for sequencing was PBMCs. The J gene is TRBJ1-1, the V gene TRBV5-4; D unclear. The origin of this receptor is a boy between 10 and 17 years old in good health and CMV-seronegative. The CDR3 region has the DNA TGTGCCAGCAGTTCGGGAGCTCCTGAAGCTTTCTTT. This codes for CASSSGAPEAFF.